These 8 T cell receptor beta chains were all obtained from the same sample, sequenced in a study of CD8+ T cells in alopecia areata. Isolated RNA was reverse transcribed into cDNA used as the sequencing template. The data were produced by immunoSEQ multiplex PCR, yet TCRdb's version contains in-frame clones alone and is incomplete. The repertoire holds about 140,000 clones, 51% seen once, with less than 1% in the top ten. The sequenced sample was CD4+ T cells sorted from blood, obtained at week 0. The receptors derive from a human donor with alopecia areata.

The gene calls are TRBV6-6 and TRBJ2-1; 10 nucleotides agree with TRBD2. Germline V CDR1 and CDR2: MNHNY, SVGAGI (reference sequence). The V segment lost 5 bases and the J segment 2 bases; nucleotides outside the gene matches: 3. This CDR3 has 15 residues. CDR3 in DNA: TGTGCCAGCAGTGGAACTAGCGGGACCTACAATGAGCAGTTCTTC. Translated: CASSGTSGTYNEQFF.

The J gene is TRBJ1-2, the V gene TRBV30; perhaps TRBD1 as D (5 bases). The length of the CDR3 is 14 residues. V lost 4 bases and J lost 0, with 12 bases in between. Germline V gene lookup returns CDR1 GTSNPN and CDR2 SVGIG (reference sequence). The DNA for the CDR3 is TGTGCCTGGACGAGACAGTCTGCTAACTATGGCTACACCTTC. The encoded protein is CAWTRQSANYGYTF. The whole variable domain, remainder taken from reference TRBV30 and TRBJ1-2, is SQTIHQWPATLVQPVGSPLSLECTVEGTSNPNLYWYRQAAGRGLQLLFYSVGIGQISSEVPQNLSASRPQDRQFILSSKKLLLSDSGFYLCAWTRQSANYGYTFGSGTRLTVV.

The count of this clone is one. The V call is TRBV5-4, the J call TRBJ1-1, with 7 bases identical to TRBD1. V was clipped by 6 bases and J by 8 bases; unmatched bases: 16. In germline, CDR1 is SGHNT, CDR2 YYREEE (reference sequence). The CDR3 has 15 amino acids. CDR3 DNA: TGTGCCAGCACACAACAGGGGTTGCCGCCCTCAGAAGCTTTCTTT. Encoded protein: CASTQQGLPPSEAFF.

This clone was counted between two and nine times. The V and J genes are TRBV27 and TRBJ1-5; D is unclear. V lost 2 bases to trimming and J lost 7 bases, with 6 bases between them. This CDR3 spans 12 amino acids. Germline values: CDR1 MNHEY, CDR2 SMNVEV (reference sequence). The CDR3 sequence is CASSLPGQPQHF. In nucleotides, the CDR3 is TGTGCCAGCAGTTTACCGGGACAGCCCCAGCATTTT.

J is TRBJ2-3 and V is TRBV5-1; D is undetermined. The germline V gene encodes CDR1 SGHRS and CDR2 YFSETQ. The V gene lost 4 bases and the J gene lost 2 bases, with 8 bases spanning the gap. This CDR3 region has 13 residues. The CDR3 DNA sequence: TGCGCCAGCAGCCTGAGCGACACAGATACGCAGTATTTT. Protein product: CASSLSDTDTQYF.

CDR3 DNA sequence: TGTGCCAGTAGCCGGGACACCCTCACAGATACGCAGTATTTT. As protein: CASSRDTLTDTQYF. The chain has TRBV19 and TRBJ2-3, with TRBD1 as a possible D gene (6 bases). V was clipped by 6 bases and J by 2 bases, with 12 bases between them. The CDR3 runs to 14 residues. Germline V CDR1 and CDR2: LNHDA, SQIVND (reference sequence).

In DNA form, the CDR3 reads TGCAGCGTTGAAGTTGCGGGGTCCTACAATGAGCAGTTCTTC. This sequence encodes CSVEVAGSYNEQFF. This chain links TRBV29-1 with TRBJ2-1; D perhaps matches TRBD2 (6 bases). The CDR3 has 14 residues. V was pared by 1 base and J by 1 base, with 8 bases between. Per germline, CDR1 SQVTM and CDR2 ANQGSEA.

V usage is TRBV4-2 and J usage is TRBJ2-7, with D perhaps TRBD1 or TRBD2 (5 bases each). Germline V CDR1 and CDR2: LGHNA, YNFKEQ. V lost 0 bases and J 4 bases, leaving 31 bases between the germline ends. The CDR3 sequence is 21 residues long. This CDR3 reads CASSQDLREPIRTQVYYEQYF. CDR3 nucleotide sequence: TGTGCCAGCAGCCAAGATCTTAGGGAGCCAATTCGGACACAGGTGTATTACGAGCAGTACTTC.